This is a list of T cell receptor beta chains from one sample in a study of shared clonotypes between healthy human individuals. Only in-frame clones appear in the TCRdb table, and some are missing; sequencing was by immunoSEQ multiplex PCR. The profile covers roughly 2,500,000 clones, with over 85% appearing a single time and roughly 0.36% taken by the ten largest. The material sequenced was naive CD4+ T cells from PBMCs. Receptors were obtained from a man aged 18 to 30 in good health. Some clones in this sample may be carry-over from other donors' samples. The CDR3 runs from the conserved cysteine through the conserved F or W. A D gene is named only where the DNA matches it firmly. Size is stated for part of the rows, as once, few or many counts, or as a class when the clone is expanded.

V gene	J gene	clone size	D gene	CDR3 DNA	CDR3 protein
TRBV11-2	TRBJ2-7	once	.	TGTGCCAGCAGCTTAATCCGCGGGACTGGCTACGAGCAGTACTTC	CASSLIRGTGYEQYF
TRBV7-2	TRBJ2-2	.	.	TGTGCCAGCAGCCTATGGGGTGCCGGGGAGCTGTTTTTT	CASSLWGAGELFF
TRBV7-3	TRBJ2-2	.	.	TGTGCCAGCAGCCCCGCAAAGACCGGGGAGCTGTTTTTT	CASSPAKTGELFF
TRBV5-4	TRBJ1-1	once	TRBD1	TGTGCCAGCAGGCCCGGGGACAGAATGGGTTACACTGAAGCTTTCTTT	CASRPGDRMGYTEAFF
TRBV19	TRBJ1-2	.	.	TGTGCCAGTAGTATGCCTGGGTTGGAACGGAACCTATATGGCTACACCTTC	CASSMPGLERNLYGYTF
TRBV30	TRBJ1-1	.	TRBD1	TGTGCCTGGAGCGGGACAGGGGGCGATGCTTTCTTT	CAWSGTGGDAFF
TRBV7-2	TRBJ2-7	once	TRBD2	TGTGCCAGCAGCTCGCCGGGACTAGCGGTTGTCTACGAGCAGTACTTC	CASSSPGLAVVYEQYF
TRBV7-3	TRBJ2-3	.	TRBD2	TGTGCCAGCAGCGGTAGCGGGAGTAGCACAGATACGCAGTATTTT	CASSGSGSSTDTQYF
TRBV18	TRBJ2-6	few	.	TGTGCCAGCTCGCCCACAGGGAGCCCGGCCTCTGGGGCCAACGTCCTGACTTTC	CASSPTGSPASGANVLTF
TRBV7-2	TRBJ2-7	.	.	TGTGCCAGCAGCTTAACGGAGGAGCAGTACTTC	CASSLTEEQYF
TRBV7-2	TRBJ1-1	.	.	TGTGCCAGCAGCTTATCCCAGGGAGGTTTGAACACTGAAGCTTTCTTT	CASSLSQGGLNTEAFF
TRBV5-8	TRBJ1-5	.	.	TGTGCCAGCAGCCAGAGCGGGGCCCAGCATTTT	CASSQSGAQHF
TRBV28	TRBJ1-2	.	.	TGTGCCAGCCTTGGGGTTTACTATGGCTACACCTTC	CASLGVYYGYTF
TRBV6-5	TRBJ1-6	.	.	TGTGCCAGCAGTTACTCACTAGGGGGAAATAATTCACCCCTCCACTTT	CASSYSLGGNNSPLHF
TRBV28	TRBJ2-3	.	.	TGTGCCAGCAGTTTAGGGCCAGATACGCAGTATTTT	CASSLGPDTQYF
TRBV27	TRBJ1-5	.	TRBD1	TGTGCCAGCAGTTTAAGTTGGGCAGGGGGCAACAATCAGCCCCAGCATTTT	CASSLSWAGGNNQPQHF
TRBV2	TRBJ2-3	.	TRBD1	TGTGCCAGCTCCCGGGACAGAAACACAGATACGCAGTATTTT	CASSRDRNTDTQYF
TRBV7-9	TRBJ2-3	.	.	TGTGCCAGCAGCTTAGAACGACAGCTATACACAGATACGCAGTATTTT	CASSLERQLYTDTQYF
TRBV5-1	TRBJ2-5	once	TRBD1	TGCGCCAGCAGCCGACAGGGTACTTTAGCAGAGACCCAGTACTTC	CASSRQGTLAETQYF
TRBV28	TRBJ1-1	.	.	TGTGCCAGCAGTTTAAACCGGGGAAGGGACACTGAAGCTTTCTTT	CASSLNRGRDTEAFF
TRBV5-4	TRBJ2-7	.	TRBD2	TGTGCCAGCAGCCTGGAAGCGGGACTTTACTACGAGCAGTACTTC	CASSLEAGLYYEQYF
TRBV5-8	TRBJ1-2	.	.	TGTGCCAGCAGCTTGGGATTAGGCAGCGTCTATGGCTACACCTTC	CASSLGLGSVYGYTF
TRBV30	TRBJ2-7	.	TRBD2	TGTGCCTGGAGAGATCCTAACGGGGGGGTGAGAGAGCAGTACTTC	CAWRDPNGGVREQYF
TRBV5-1	TRBJ1-3	.	TRBD1	TGCGCCAGCAGCTTGATGGCGAGGGGGCAGGGTGGAAACACCATATATTTT	CASSLMARGQGGNTIYF
TRBV15	TRBJ2-7	.	TRBD2	TGTGCCACCAGCAGAGAGGGGGGGACCTACGAGCAGTACTTC	CATSREGGTYEQYF
TRBV5-1	TRBJ2-1	.	.	TGCGCCAGCAGCCCCCTGCTGGCGGGTCAAAGTGGGAATGAGCAGTTCTTC	CASSPLLAGQSGNEQFF
TRBV4-1	TRBJ2-1	.	.	TGCGCCAGCAGCCATCCCAGGGGCCCCTCCTACAATGAGCAGTTCTTC	CASSHPRGPSYNEQFF
TRBV7-2	TRBJ1-1	.	.	TGTGCCAGCAGCTTAAGCCTGCGGGGGGGCACTGAAGCTTTCTTT	CASSLSLRGGTEAFF
TRBV9	TRBJ2-5	.	TRBD2	TGTGCCAGCAGCCCGAGGACTAGCGGAACACAAGAGACCCAGTACTTC	CASSPRTSGTQETQYF
TRBV7-2	TRBJ2-1	.	TRBD2	TGTGCCAGCAGCTTAACCGGTCCGACTAGCGGGATCCCCTACAATGAGCAGTTCTTC	CASSLTGPTSGIPYNEQFF
TRBV7-2	TRBJ1-2	.	TRBD1	TGTGCCAGCAGCTTAGGTCTCGGGACAGGGAGGGAGAATGGCTACACCTTC	CASSLGLGTGRENGYTF
TRBV7-2	TRBJ2-7	.	TRBD1	TGTGCCAGCAGCTTCTCCGGACAGGGGGTCTACGAGCAGTACTTC	CASSFSGQGVYEQYF
TRBV14	TRBJ2-1	.	TRBD2	TGTGCCAGCTCTAGCGGGAGACTTAATGAGCAGTTCTTC	CASSSGRLNEQFF
TRBV5-1	TRBJ2-5	.	.	TGCGCCAGCAGAGACCCTAGGCGTGTACAAGAGACCCAGTACTTC	CASRDPRRVQETQYF
TRBV2	TRBJ2-3	.	.	TGTGCCAGCAGGGGAGATGCAGATACGCAGTATTTT	CASRGDADTQYF
TRBV27	TRBJ1-1	.	.	TGTGCCAGCAGTGTAACCTTCTTGGGGATCTCTGAAGCTTTCTTT	CASSVTFLGISEAFF
TRBV7-9	TRBJ2-1	.	.	TGTGCCAGCAGCTTAGGTGTCAGGGAGCCCTACAATGAGCAGTTCTTC	CASSLGVREPYNEQFF
TRBV5-1	TRBJ1-2	.	.	TGCGCCAGCAGCTGGAAAAGGACAGATGGCTACACCTTC	CASSWKRTDGYTF
TRBV5-1	TRBJ2-6	.	TRBD2	TGCGCCAGCATGGGAGGGGCGTCTGGGGCCAACGTCCTGACTTTC	CASMGGASGANVLTF
TRBV27	TRBJ1-5	.	TRBD1	TGTGCCAGCAGCGACCGGGACAGGGTCAACCAGCCCCAGCATTTT	CASSDRDRVNQPQHF
TRBV7-9	TRBJ1-1	once	.	TGTGCCAGCAGCTTAAGGGGGGGACAGAACACTGAAGCTTTCTTT	CASSLRGGQNTEAFF